This T cell receptor (beta chain) was retrieved from a study of low-dose radiotherapy and immunotherapy resistance in tumors. Alpha and beta chains were covered, as first-strand cDNA relied on TRAV- and TRBV-specific primers. Both a constant-region primer and a V-primer adapter served to amplify TCRs across 20 PCR cycles. TCRdb used MiXCR to reprocess the reads, holding one entry per CDR3 protein. The table has tens of thousands of distinct CDR3 sequences, around 30% seen once. Time point reported: before trial treatment. Solid tumors that lacked tumor-infiltrating lymphocytes and were advanced were present in eligible patients. This clonotype was detected ten times or more. CDR1 is DFQATT and CDR2 is SNEGSKA in the germline V gene (reference sequence). The CDR3 sequence is 14 residues long.

Sample: PBMCs, taken before treatment. This sequence originates from a female donor with ovarian cancer. V gene TRBV20-1 combines with J gene TRBJ2-2; TRBD1 might be the D (5 bases). CDR3 amino acids: CAFRGNRWAGELFF. DNA of the CDR3: TGCGCCTTTAGGGGAAACAGGTGGGCCGGGGAGCTGTTTTTT.